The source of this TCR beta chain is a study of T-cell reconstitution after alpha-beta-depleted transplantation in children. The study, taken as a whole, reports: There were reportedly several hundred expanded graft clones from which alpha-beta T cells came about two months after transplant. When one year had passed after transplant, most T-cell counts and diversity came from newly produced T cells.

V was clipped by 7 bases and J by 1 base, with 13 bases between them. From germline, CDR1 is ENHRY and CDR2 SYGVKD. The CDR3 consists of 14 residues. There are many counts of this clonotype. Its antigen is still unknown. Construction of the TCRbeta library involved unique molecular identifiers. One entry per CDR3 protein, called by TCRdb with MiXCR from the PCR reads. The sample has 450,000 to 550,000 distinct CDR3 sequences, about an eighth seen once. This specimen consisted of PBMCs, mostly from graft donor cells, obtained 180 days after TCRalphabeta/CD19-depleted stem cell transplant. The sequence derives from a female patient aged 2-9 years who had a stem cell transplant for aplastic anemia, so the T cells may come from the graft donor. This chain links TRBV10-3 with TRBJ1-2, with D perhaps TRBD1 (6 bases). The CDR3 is CAIKVLQGNYGYTF. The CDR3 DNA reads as TGTGCCATCAAGGTCCTACAGGGTAACTATGGCTACACCTTC.